The 21 T cell receptor beta chains presented below share a single source sample, sequenced in a study of T cell changes during pregnancy in multiple sclerosis. Data came from immunoSEQ multiplex PCR; TCRdb stores just in-frame clones and leaves some out. The top ten clones hold around 4.4% of a sample with 34,000 or so clones, 90% of them seen once. Sequenced here: CD8+ T cells from peripheral blood mononuclear cells, sampled after pregnancy. The receptors come from a female donor with multiple sclerosis, enrolled in a pregnancy study.

This sequence joins TRBV9 and TRBJ2-3; the match to TRBD2 covers 12 bases. Germline V gene lookup returns CDR1 SGDLS and CDR2 YYNGEE. The ends lost 4 bases at V and 7 bases at J; junction bases unmatched: 10. This CDR3 contains 16 residues. Here the CDR3 reads CASSTPSGGGSYTQYF. In nucleotides, the CDR3 is TGTGCCAGCAGCACCCCTAGCGGGGGGGGTTCGTATACGCAGTATTTT.

V gene TRBV9 combines with J gene TRBJ1-5, with 8 bases lining up with TRBD1. From germline, CDR1 is SGDLS and CDR2 YYNGEE. The V gene end was trimmed by 3 bases and the J gene end by 5 bases; junction bases not matched to a gene: 4. CDR3 length: 14 amino acids. The CDR3 protein is CASSAGQADQPQHF. DNA of the CDR3: TGTGCCAGCAGCGCGGGACAGGCTGATCAGCCCCAGCATTTT.

The chain has TRBV6-6 and TRBJ2-7; tentative D call: TRBD2 (5 bases). CDR1 MNHNY and CDR2 SVGAGI come from the germline V gene (reference sequence). V was clipped by 4 bases and J by 4 bases, with 14 bases between them. This CDR3 has 14 amino acids. CDR3 protein: CASSFSSGVYEQYF. Written as DNA, the CDR3 is TGTGCCAGCAGTTTTTCCTCCGGGGTTTACGAGCAGTACTTC.

CDR3 bases: TGCGCCAGCAGCCAAAAACAGGGGCCGATGAACACTGAAGCTTTCTTT. Translating gives CASSQKQGPMNTEAFF. The V call is TRBV4-1, the J call TRBJ1-1, with 7 bases identical to TRBD1. CDR3 length: 16 residues. CDR1 is MGHRA, CDR2 YSYEKL, per germline. With V trimmed by 2 bases and J by 0 bases, 6 bases remained unmatched.

The gene calls are TRBV11-2 and TRBJ2-2; TRBD2 is a possible D gene (5 bases). The CDR3 loop spans 15 amino acids. CDR1 is SGHAT and CDR2 is FQNNGV in the germline V gene. V was trimmed by 2 bases and J by 4 bases, leaving 11 bases between them. The CDR3 protein is CASSLRRAGTGELFF. The CDR3 nucleotides read TGTGCCAGCAGCTTAAGGCGGGCGGGCACCGGGGAGCTGTTTTTT.

The chain links TRBV27 to TRBJ2-5; no reliable D call. This CDR3 is built from 17 residues. CDR1 and CDR2 (germline): MNHEY, SMNVEV (reference sequence). V lost 0 bases to trimming and J lost 0 bases, with 14 bases between them. The CDR3, as DNA: TGTGCCAGCAGTTTATCGGGCATACCCCAGTACCAAGAGACCCAGTACTTC. Translated: CASSLSGIPQYQETQYF.

The gene calls are TRBV2 and TRBJ1-3; 8 bases fit TRBD1. The CDR3 contains 12 residues. The V segment lost 10 bases and the J segment 9 bases; nucleotides outside the gene matches: 8. Germline lookup yields CDR1 SNHLY and CDR2 FYNNEI. CDR3 protein: CATLTGDVTIYF. CDR3 DNA sequence: TGTGCCACGCTGACAGGGGATGTCACCATATATTTT.

This clone appeared once. This chain uses TRBV19 with TRBJ2-3, with D hard to call. The CDR3 runs to 17 residues. Trimming removed 5 bases from V and 0 bases from J, with 18 bases in between. From germline, CDR1 is LNHDA and CDR2 SQIVND (reference sequence). Here the CDR3 DNA reads TGTGCCAGTAGTTTTCTACGCTCCGCTACTAGCACAGATACGCAGTATTTT. This encodes CASSFLRSATSTDTQYF.

This clone appeared once. The chain uses TRBV7-9 and TRBJ2-7; the D gene is possibly TRBD1 (5 bases). CDR1 is SEHNR and CDR2 is FQNEAQ in the germline V gene (reference sequence). The CDR3 runs to 13 residues. V lost 4 bases and J lost 2, with 9 bases in between. The chain's CDR3 is CASSSTGAYEQYF. The DNA of the CDR3 is TGTGCCAGCAGCTCAACAGGCGCCTACGAGCAGTACTTC. Full variable domain (remainder filled in from reference TRBV7-9 and TRBJ2-7): DTGVSQNPRHKITKRGQNVTFRCDPISEHNRLYWYRQTLGQGPEFLTYFQNEAQLEKSRLLSDRFSAERPKGSFSTLEIQRTEQGDSAMYLCASSSTGAYEQYFGPGTRLTVT.

CDR3 protein: CASRGGGRTEAFF. The CDR3 coding sequence is TGCGCCAGCCGAGGGGGGGGCCGCACTGAAGCTTTCTTT. This chain links TRBV4-3 with TRBJ1-1; a weak D match, TRBD1 (6 bases). The CDR3 is made up of 13 amino acids. Trimming took 8 bases from V and 4 from J, leaving 14 bases between them. Germline V lookup: CDR1 LGHNA, CDR2 YSLEER.

The gene calls are TRBV11-1 and TRBJ1-4, with D tentatively TRBD1 (6 bases). The CDR3 totals 16 residues. V was clipped by 5 bases and J by 0 bases, with 13 bases between them. The germline gives CDR1 SGHAT, CDR2 FQDESV (reference sequence). The CDR3 coding sequence is TGTGCCAGCAGCCCCCGGACAGTGCCAACTAATGAAAAACTGTTTTTT. This gives the protein CASSPRTVPTNEKLFF.

This chain links TRBV27 with TRBJ2-4, with TRBD1 matching over 7 bases. V shed 0 bases and J 9 bases; nucleotides not matched to a gene: 2. The germline gives CDR1 MNHEY, CDR2 SMNVEV (reference sequence). The CDR3 loop spans 13 amino acids. In DNA, the CDR3 is TGTGCCAGCAGTTTATCGACAGGGAGCATTCAGTACTTC. Residues: CASSLSTGSIQYF.

This chain links TRBV6-1 with TRBJ2-1; 11 bases line up with TRBD2. V lost 4 bases and J lost 6; bases outside the gene matches: 8. This CDR3 contains 16 residues. Germline V gene sequence: CDR1 MNHNS, CDR2 SASEGT. The CDR3 spells CASSAQLAGGRNEQFF. Written as DNA, the CDR3 is TGTGCCAGCAGTGCGCAGCTAGCGGGGGGCCGCAATGAGCAGTTCTTC.

This rearrangement joins TRBV11-1 to TRBJ1-2; possibly TRBD1 for D (6 bases). V was clipped by 5 bases and J by 8 bases, with 18 bases between them. CDR1 is SGHAT, CDR2 FQDESV, per germline (reference sequence). The CDR3 sequence is 14 residues long. CDR3 sequence reads: CASSPGQRPLGYTF. The DNA of the CDR3 is TGTGCCAGCAGCCCCGGACAGCGCCCTTTGGGCTACACCTTC.

The V gene is TRBV2, the J gene TRBJ2-2; D perhaps matches TRBD2 (5 bases). The germline V gene encodes CDR1 SNHLY and CDR2 FYNNEI. Trimming cost V 9 bases and J 6 bases, with 11 bases left between them. The length of the CDR3 is 12 residues. The CDR3, as DNA: TGTGCCAGGTCCAGAGGGTCCGGGGAGCTGTTTTTT. Amino acid sequence: CARSRGSGELFF.

This clone was detected once. The chain recombines TRBV7-9 with TRBJ1-1; D might be TRBD1 (5 bases). V was shortened by 4 bases and J by 5 bases, with 17 bases between the two germline ends. Germline CDR1 reads SEHNR; CDR2 reads FQNEAQ (reference sequence). The CDR3 covers 15 residues. This chain's CDR3 is CASSSPGGYRTEAFF. The CDR3 nucleotides read TGTGCCAGCAGCTCTCCTGGGGGGTATAGGACTGAAGCTTTCTTT.

Within the sample, this clone is medium-sized (0.01 to 0.1%). This specimen includes other DNA sequences encoding the same CDR3. The chain is built from TRBV6-4 and TRBJ2-2; D is unclear. V shed 0 bases and J shed 6 bases, with 5 bases lying between them. There are 13 residues in the CDR3. Germline CDR1 is MRHNA and CDR2 is SNTAGT. The CDR3 loop is CASSDSSAGELFF. The CDR3 coding sequence is TGTGCCAGCAGTGACTCGTCGGCCGGGGAGCTGTTTTTT.

This clone was observed a single time. V and J are TRBV6-5 and TRBJ2-2; 8 nucleotides agree with TRBD2. CDR1 is MNHEY and CDR2 is SVGAGI in the germline V gene. J lost 5 bases, V lost 4 bases, and 0 bases had no gene match. This CDR3 spans 13 amino acids. CDR3 in DNA: TGTGCCAGCAGTTTAGCGGGGACCGGGGAGCTGTTTTTT. Encoded protein: CASSLAGTGELFF.

V usage is TRBV29-1 and J usage is TRBJ2-3; D unclear. Per germline, CDR1 SQVTM and CDR2 ANQGSEA. The length of the CDR3 is 15 residues. The ends were cut back, 0 bases at V and 2 bases at J, with 12 bases in the middle. CDR3 sequence (DNA): TGCAGCGTTGAAGATCCGGAGAGCACCACAGATACGCAGTATTTT. It translates to CSVEDPESTTDTQYF.

V and J are TRBV7-9 and TRBJ1-1; D perhaps matches TRBD1 (6 bases). Per germline, CDR1 SEHNR and CDR2 FQNEAQ (reference sequence). V lost 1 base and J 0 bases, leaving 9 bases between the germline ends. The CDR3 consists of 15 residues. DNA of the CDR3: TGTGCCAGCAGCTTAGAAACAGGGCTGAACACTGAAGCTTTCTTT. As protein: CASSLETGLNTEAFF.

Concerning this clone: The same CDR3 can be traced to other DNA sequences in this sample. CDR3 amino acids: CASLLPDEQYF. CDR3 nucleotide sequence: TGTGCCAGTCTCCTTCCTGACGAGCAGTACTTC. This chain uses TRBV28 with TRBJ2-7; D ambiguous. V was pared by 9 bases and J by 5 bases, with 11 bases between. The CDR3 is made up of 11 amino acids. CDR1 is MDHEN and CDR2 is SYDVKM in the germline V gene.